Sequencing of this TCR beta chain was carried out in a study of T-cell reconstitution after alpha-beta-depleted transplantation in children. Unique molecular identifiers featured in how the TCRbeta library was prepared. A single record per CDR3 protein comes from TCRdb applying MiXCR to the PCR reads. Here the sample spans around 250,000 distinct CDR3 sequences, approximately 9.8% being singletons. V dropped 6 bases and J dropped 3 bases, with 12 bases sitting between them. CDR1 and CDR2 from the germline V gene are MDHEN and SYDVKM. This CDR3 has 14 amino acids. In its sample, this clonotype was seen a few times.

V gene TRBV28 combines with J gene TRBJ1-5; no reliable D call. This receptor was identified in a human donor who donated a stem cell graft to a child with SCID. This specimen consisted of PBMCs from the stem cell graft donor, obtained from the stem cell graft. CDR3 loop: CASRSWQNNQPQHF. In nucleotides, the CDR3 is TGTGCCAGCAGATCGTGGCAGAACAATCAGCCCCAGCATTTT. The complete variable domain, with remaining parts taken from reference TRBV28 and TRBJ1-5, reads DVKVTQSSRYLVKRTGEKVFLECVQDMDHENMFWYRQDPGLGLRLIYFSYDVKMKEKGDIPEGYSVSREKKERFSLILESASTNQTSMYLCASRSWQNNQPQHFGDGTRLSIL.